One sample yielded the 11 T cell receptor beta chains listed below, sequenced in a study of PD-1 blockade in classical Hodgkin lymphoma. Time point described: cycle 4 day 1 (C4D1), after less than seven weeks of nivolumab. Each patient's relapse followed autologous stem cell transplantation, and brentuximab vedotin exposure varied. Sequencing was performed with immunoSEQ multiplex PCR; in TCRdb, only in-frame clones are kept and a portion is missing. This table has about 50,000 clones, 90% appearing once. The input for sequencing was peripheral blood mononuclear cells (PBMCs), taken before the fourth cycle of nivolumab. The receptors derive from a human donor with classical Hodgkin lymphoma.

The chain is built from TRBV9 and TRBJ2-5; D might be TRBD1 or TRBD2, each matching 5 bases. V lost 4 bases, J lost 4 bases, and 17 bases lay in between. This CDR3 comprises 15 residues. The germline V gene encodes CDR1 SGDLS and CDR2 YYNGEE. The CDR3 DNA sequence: TGTGCCAGCAGCCCCACAGCGAAAGGGACAGAGACCCAGTACTTC. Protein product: CASSPTAKGTETQYF.

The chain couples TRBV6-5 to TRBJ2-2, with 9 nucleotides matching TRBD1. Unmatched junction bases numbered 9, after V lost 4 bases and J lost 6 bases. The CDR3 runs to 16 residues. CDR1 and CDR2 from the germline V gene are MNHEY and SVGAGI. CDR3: CASSSLVGQGPGELFF. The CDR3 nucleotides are TGTGCCAGCAGTTCCCTGGTCGGACAGGGGCCCGGGGAGCTGTTTTTT.

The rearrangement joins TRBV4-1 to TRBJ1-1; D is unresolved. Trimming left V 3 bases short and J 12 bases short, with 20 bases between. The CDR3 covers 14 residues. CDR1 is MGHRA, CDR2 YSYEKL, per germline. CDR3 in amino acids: CASSQRALPGWTFF. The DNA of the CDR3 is TGCGCCAGCAGCCAGAGGGCCCTTCCGGGGTGGACTTTCTTT.

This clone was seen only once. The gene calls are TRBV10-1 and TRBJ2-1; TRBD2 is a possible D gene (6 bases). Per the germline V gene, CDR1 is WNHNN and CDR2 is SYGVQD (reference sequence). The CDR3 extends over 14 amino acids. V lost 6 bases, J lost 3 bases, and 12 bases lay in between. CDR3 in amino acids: CASRPGSGYNEQFF. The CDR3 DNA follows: TGCGCCAGCAGGCCCGGGAGTGGCTACAATGAGCAGTTCTTC.

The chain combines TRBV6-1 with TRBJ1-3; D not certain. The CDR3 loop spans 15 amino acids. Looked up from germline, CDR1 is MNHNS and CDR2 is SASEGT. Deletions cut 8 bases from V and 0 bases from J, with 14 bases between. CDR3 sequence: CASAPFSLSGNTIYF. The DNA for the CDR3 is TGTGCCAGCGCCCCGTTTTCACTCTCTGGAAACACCATATATTTT.

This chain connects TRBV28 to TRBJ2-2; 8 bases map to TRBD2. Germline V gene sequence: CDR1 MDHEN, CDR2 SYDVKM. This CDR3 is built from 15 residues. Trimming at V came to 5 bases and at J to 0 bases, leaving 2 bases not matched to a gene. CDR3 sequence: CASSPGLANTGELFF. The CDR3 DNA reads TGTGCCAGCAGTCCGGGACTAGCGAACACCGGGGAGCTGTTTTTT.

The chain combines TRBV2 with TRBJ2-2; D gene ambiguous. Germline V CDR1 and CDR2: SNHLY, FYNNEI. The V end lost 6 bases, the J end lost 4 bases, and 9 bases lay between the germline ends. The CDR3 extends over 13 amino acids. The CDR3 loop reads CASSKSGTGELFF. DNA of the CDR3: TGTGCCAGCAGCAAGAGTGGCACCGGGGAGCTGTTTTTT.

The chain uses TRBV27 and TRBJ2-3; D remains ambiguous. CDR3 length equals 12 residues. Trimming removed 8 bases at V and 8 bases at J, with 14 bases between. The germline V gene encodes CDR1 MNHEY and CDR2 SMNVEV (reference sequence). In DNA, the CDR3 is TGTGCCAGCCGGCAGACTCATGGTACGCAGTATTTT. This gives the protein CASRQTHGTQYF.

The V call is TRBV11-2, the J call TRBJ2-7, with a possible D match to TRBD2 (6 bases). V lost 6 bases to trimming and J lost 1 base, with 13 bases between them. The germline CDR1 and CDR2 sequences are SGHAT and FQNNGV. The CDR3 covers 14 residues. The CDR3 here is CASSIPGLSYEQYF. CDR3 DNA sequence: TGTGCCAGCAGTATTCCGGGACTTTCCTACGAGCAGTACTTC.

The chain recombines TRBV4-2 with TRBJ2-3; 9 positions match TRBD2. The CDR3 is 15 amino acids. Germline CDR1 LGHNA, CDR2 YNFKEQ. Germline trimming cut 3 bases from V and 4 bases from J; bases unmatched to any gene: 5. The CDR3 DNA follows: TGTGCCAGCAGCCAGACTAGCGGAAACTCAGATACGCAGTATTTT. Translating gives CASSQTSGNSDTQYF.

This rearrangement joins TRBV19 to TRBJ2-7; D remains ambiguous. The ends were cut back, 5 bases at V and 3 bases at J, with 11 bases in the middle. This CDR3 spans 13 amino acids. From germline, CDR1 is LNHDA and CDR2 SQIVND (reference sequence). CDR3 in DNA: TGTGCCAGTAGTCACACCGCCCGCTACGAGCAGTACTTC. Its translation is CASSHTARYEQYF.